The rows below give T cell receptor beta chains drawn from one sample of a study of T cells after yellow fever vaccination. From the 5' RACE reads, TCRdb called clonotypes with MiXCR, one entry per CDR3 protein. The table lists over 150,000 distinct CDR3 sequences, 6% to 7.5% of them singletons. Sequencing used CD4+ T cells sorted from PBMCs, obtained 4 to 6 days after the first yellow fever vaccination. Receptor source: a man aged 18-30 years who received the YFV17D yellow fever vaccine. Both conserved end residues are part of each CDR3. Each record gives: J gene, V gene, D gene, clone size, CDR3 protein, CDR3 DNA. The D gene is left open where the match is weak. The size entry is marked missing in some rows and otherwise reads once, few, many or a size class.

TRBJ1-2,TRBV4-3,TRBD1,few,CASSPQTGGRGYTF,TGCGCCAGCAGTCCCCAAACAGGGGGCCGTGGCTACACCTTC
TRBJ2-1,TRBV29-1,TRBD2,many,CSVERIAGGMNEQFF,TGCAGCGTTGAGAGAATAGCGGGGGGGATGAATGAGCAGTTCTTC
TRBJ2-3,TRBV5-1,TRBD1,many,CASKKPTGEYTDTQYF,TGCGCCAGCAAAAAACCGACAGGGGAATACACAGATACGCAGTATTTT
TRBJ1-3,TRBV20-1,NA,NA,CSAPIGNSGNTIYF,TGCAGTGCCCCGATTGGAAACTCTGGAAACACCATATATTTT
TRBJ1-1,TRBV18,NA,few,CASSRAKNTEAFF,TGTGCCAGCTCACGGGCAAAGAACACTGAAGCTTTCTTT
TRBJ2-3,TRBV12-3/TRBV12-4,NA,many,CASSFWAITDTQYF,TGTGCCAGCAGTTTCTGGGCTATCACAGATACGCAGTATTTT
TRBJ2-4,TRBV7-9,NA,NA,CDSSLPGGHKNIQYF,TGTGACAGCAGCCTTCCTGGGGGACACAAAAACATTCAGTACTTC
TRBJ1-6,TRBV7-2,TRBD1,few,CASSFPGRGFNSPLHF,TGTGCCAGCAGCTTTCCCGGCAGGGGGTTCAATTCACCCCTCCACTTT
TRBJ1-1,TRBV5-6,NA,few,CASSFHGFGTEAFF,TGTGCCAGCAGCTTTCACGGGTTCGGCACTGAAGCTTTCTTT
TRBJ1-5,TRBV3-1,TRBD1,many,CASSQNRGLGDQPQHF,TGTGCCAGCAGCCAGAACAGGGGTTTGGGTGATCAGCCCCAGCATTTT
TRBJ1-5,TRBV7-2,NA,NA,CASNPGAQGQPQHF,TGTGCCAGCAACCCAGGGGCCCAGGGGCAGCCCCAGCATTTT
TRBJ1-1,TRBV6-5,NA,many,CASSLGPIRTEAFF,TGTGCCAGCAGTTTAGGCCCGATTAGGACTGAAGCTTTCTTT
TRBJ2-1,TRBV7-8,TRBD1,many,CASSRPQGHNEQFF,TGTGCCAGCAGCCGTCCACAGGGGCACAATGAGCAGTTCTTC
TRBJ2-3,TRBV18,NA,few,CASLLPGATDTQYF,TGTGCCAGCTTACTTCCGGGAGCCACAGATACGCAGTATTTT
TRBJ2-2,TRBV6-2/TRBV6-3,TRBD1,many,CASSYGTGANTGELFF,TGTGCCAGCAGTTACGGGACAGGCGCGAACACCGGGGAGCTGTTTTTT
TRBJ2-3,TRBV7-2,NA,NA,CASSLRSGLRDTQYF,TGTGCCAGCAGCTTACGCTCAGGGCTTAGAGATACGCAGTATTTT
TRBJ2-1,TRBV2,TRBD2,few,CASRRSVSGSSYNEQFF,TGTGCCAGCAGACGAAGCGTTAGCGGGAGCTCCTACAATGAGCAGTTCTTC
TRBJ2-3,TRBV4-2,TRBD2,many,CASSRKIQLAGGNLSTDTQYF,TGTGCCAGCAGCCGCAAAATCCAACTAGCGGGGGGCAATCTTAGCACAGATACGCAGTATTTT
TRBJ2-1,TRBV7-2,NA,many,CASSSPQAGEQFF,TGTGCCAGCAGCTCCCCCCAGGCCGGTGAGCAGTTCTTC
TRBJ2-3,TRBV6-2/TRBV6-3,NA,few,CASSPVRAQGGTQYF,TGTGCCAGCAGTCCCGTAAGGGCGCAAGGCGGTACGCAGTATTTT
TRBJ2-5,TRBV5-1,NA,many,CASSPKAGSAETQYF,TGCGCCAGCAGCCCCAAGGCAGGCTCCGCGGAGACCCAGTACTTC
TRBJ1-1,TRBV2,NA,few,CASSKENTEAFF,TGTGCCAGCAGCAAGGAGAACACTGAAGCTTTCTTT
TRBJ1-1,TRBV3-1,NA,few,CASSQADSNTEAFF,TGTGCCAGCAGCCAAGCCGATTCGAACACTGAAGCTTTCTTT
TRBJ1-5,TRBV6-5,NA,many,CASSYGDSDQPQHF,TGTGCCAGCAGTTACGGGGACTCTGATCAGCCCCAGCATTTT
TRBJ1-5,TRBV7-2,NA,few,CASSRVLRGPQHF,TGTGCCAGCAGCAGGGTCCTAAGGGGGCCCCAGCATTTT
TRBJ1-2,TRBV29-1,NA,many,CSVDHRVGGGYTF,TGCAGCGTTGACCACAGGGTCGGGGGTGGCTACACCTTC
TRBJ2-4,TRBV20-1,TRBD2,NA,CSARNPRGGYGNIQYF,TGCAGTGCAAGAAACCCACGGGGGGGTTATGGAAACATTCAGTACTTC
TRBJ2-1,TRBV11-1,NA,many,CASSPRQVSEQFF,TGTGCCAGCAGCCCGAGACAGGTCTCTGAGCAGTTCTTC
TRBJ1-4,TRBV6-1,NA,many,CASSPRTDATNEKLFF,TGTGCCAGCAGTCCCAGGACAGACGCAACTAATGAAAAACTGTTTTTT
TRBJ2-5,TRBV6-5,NA,many,CASSYSPGNKETQYF,TGTGCCAGCAGTTACTCGCCAGGGAATAAAGAGACCCAGTACTTC
TRBJ2-6,TRBV3-1,NA,NA,CASLRSGANVLTF,TGTGCCAGCTTGCGCTCCGGGGCCAACGTCCTGACTTTC
TRBJ2-7,TRBV7-2,TRBD1,NA,CASSLEQGRYEQYF,TGTGCCAGCAGCTTAGAACAGGGGCGCTACGAGCAGTACTTC
TRBJ2-4,TRBV20-1,NA,few,CSASRRWDSGDIQYF,TGCAGTGCTAGCCGCCGGTGGGATTCGGGGGACATTCAGTACTTC
TRBJ1-2,TRBV7-9,TRBD1,many,CASRGDRGYGYTF,TGTGCCAGCAGGGGGGACAGGGGGTATGGCTACACCTTC
TRBJ2-5,TRBV4-1,TRBD2,many,CASSQEPSGVGTQYF,TGCGCCAGCAGCCAAGAGCCTAGCGGGGTGGGGACCCAGTACTTC
TRBJ1-5,TRBV29-1,NA,many,CSVEEGGGQPQHF,TGCAGCGTTGAAGAAGGGGGGGGTCAGCCCCAGCATTTT
TRBJ2-1,TRBV5-1,NA,many,CASSFDGSPYNEQFF,TGCGCCAGCAGCTTTGACGGGTCCCCCTACAATGAGCAGTTCTTC
TRBJ2-1,TRBV11-2,NA,many,CASSLAFQDEQFF,TGTGCCAGCAGCTTAGCTTTCCAGGATGAGCAGTTCTTC
TRBJ2-7,TRBV4-3,NA,few,CASSQETGGAEQYF,TGCGCCAGCAGCCAAGAGACAGGTGGCGCCGAGCAGTACTTC
TRBJ2-5,TRBV5-1,NA,few,CASTRMRGGSETQYF,TGCGCCAGCACCCGGATGCGAGGGGGTTCGGAGACCCAGTACTTC
TRBJ2-4,TRBV6-5,TRBD1,many,CASSYRTGSGLNIQYF,TGTGCCAGCAGTTACAGGACAGGGTCCGGCCTGAACATTCAGTACTTC
TRBJ1-1,TRBV15,NA,many,CATSRDRLGISTEAFF,TGTGCCACCAGCAGAGATCGCCTGGGGATAAGCACTGAAGCTTTCTTT
TRBJ2-5,TRBV5-6,TRBD2,many,CASSLVLAGVTTQYF,TGTGCCAGCAGCTTGGTCTTAGCGGGGGTGACGACCCAGTACTTC
TRBJ2-7,TRBV12-3/TRBV12-4,TRBD1,many,CASSSSMTGSYEQYF,TGTGCCAGCAGTTCATCCATGACAGGGTCCTACGAGCAGTACTTC